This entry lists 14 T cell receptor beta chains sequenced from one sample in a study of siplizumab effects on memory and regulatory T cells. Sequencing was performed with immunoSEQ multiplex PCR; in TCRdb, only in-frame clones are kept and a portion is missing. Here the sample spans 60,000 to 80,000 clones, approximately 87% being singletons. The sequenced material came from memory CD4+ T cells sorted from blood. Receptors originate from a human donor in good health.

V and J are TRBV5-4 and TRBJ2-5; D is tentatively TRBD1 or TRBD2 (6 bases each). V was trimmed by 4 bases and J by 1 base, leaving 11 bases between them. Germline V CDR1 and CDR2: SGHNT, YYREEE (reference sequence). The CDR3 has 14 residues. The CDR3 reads CASSGGTSQETQYF. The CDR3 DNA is TGTGCCAGCAGCGGAGGGACATCCCAAGAGACCCAGTACTTC.

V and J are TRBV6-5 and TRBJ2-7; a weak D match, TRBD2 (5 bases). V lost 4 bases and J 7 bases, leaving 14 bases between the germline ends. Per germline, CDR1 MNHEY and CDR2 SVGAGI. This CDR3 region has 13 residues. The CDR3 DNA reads TGTGCCAGCAGTTCACCGGTAACTAGAGAGCAGTACTTC. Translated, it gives CASSSPVTREQYF.

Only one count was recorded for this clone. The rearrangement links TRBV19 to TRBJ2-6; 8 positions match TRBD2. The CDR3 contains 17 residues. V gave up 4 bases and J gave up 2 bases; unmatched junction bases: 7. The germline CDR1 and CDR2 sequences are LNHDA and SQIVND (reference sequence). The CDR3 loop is CASSNPPGGTGANVLTF. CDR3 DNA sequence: TGTGCCAGTAGTAACCCCCCGGGGGGGACTGGGGCCAACGTCCTGACTTTC.

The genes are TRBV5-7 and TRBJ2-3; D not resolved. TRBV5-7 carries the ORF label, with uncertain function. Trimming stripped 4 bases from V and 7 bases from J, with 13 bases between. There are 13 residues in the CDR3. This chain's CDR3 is CASSPPGLYTQYF. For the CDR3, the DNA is TGTGCCAGCAGCCCACCCGGGTTATATACGCAGTATTTT.

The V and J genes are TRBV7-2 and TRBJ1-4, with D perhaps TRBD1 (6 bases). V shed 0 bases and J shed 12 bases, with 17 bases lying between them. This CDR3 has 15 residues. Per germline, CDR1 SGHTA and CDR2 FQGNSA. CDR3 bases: TGTGCCAGCAGCTTAGCGCCCCAGGGGATTGGGGAACTGTTTTTT. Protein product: CASSLAPQGIGELFF. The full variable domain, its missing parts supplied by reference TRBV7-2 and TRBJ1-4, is GAGVSQSPSNKVTEKGKDVELRCDPISGHTALYWYRQSLGQGLEFLIYFQGNSAPDKSGLPSDRFSAERTGGSVSTLTIQRTQQEDSAVYLCASSLAPQGIGELFFGSGTQLSVL.

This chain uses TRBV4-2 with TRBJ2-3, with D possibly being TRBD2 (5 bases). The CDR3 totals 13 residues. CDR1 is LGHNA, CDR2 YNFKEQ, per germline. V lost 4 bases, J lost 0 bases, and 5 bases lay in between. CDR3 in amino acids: CASSRGSTDTQYF. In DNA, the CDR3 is TGTGCCAGCAGCCGCGGGAGCACAGATACGCAGTATTTT.

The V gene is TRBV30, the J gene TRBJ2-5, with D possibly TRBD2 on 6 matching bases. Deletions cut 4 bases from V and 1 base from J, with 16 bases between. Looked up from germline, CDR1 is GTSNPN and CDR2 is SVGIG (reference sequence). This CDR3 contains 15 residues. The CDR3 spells CAWTVNSGPQETQYF. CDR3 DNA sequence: TGTGCCTGGACCGTGAATAGCGGACCCCAAGAGACCCAGTACTTC. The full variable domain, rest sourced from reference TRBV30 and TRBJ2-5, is SQTIHQWPATLVQPVGSPLSLECTVEGTSNPNLYWYRQAAGRGLQLLFYSVGIGQISSEVPQNLSASRPQDRQFILSSKKLLLSDSGFYLCAWTVNSGPQETQYFGPGTRLLVL.

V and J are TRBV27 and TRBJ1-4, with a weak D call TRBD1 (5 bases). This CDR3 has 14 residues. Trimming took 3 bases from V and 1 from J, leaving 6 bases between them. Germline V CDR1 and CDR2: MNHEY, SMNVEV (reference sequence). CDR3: CASSFQGTNEKLFF. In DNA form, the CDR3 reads TGTGCCAGCAGTTTCCAGGGAACTAATGAAAAACTGTTTTTT.

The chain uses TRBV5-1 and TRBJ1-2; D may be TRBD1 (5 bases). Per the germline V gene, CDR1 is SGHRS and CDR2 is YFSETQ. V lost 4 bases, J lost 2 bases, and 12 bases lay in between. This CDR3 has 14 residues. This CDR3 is CASSLGRENYGYTF. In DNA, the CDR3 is TGCGCCAGCAGCCTGGGCAGGGAGAACTATGGCTACACCTTC. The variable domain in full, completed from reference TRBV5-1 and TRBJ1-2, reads KAGVTQTPRYLIKTRGQQVTLSCSPISGHRSVSWYQQTPGQGLQFLFEYFSETQRNKGNFPGRFSGRQFSNSRSEMNVSTLELGDSALYLCASSLGRENYGYTFGSGTRLTVV.

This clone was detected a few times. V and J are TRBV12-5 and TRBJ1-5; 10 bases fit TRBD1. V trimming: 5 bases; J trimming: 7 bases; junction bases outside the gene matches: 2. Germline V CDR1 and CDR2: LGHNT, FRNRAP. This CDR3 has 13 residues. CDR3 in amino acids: CASGTTGGQPQHF. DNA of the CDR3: TGTGCTAGTGGTACGACAGGGGGCCAGCCCCAGCATTTT.

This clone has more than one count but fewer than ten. The CDR3, as DNA: TGTGCCAGCAGTCTAGCGGGAGAAGGTGGGACAGATACGCAGTATTTT. Its protein product is CASSLAGEGGTDTQYF. The chain has TRBV6-4 and TRBJ2-3, with 10 positions matching TRBD2. Germline V gives CDR1 MRHNA, CDR2 SNTAGT. After removal of 5 bases from V and 3 bases from J, the junction contained 8 bases not matched to a gene. The CDR3 has 16 amino acids.

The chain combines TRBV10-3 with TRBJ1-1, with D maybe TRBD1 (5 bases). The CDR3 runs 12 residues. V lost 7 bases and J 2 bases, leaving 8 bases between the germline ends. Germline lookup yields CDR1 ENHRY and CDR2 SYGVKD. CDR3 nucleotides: TGTGCCATCATGGGGACCAACACTGAAGCTTTCTTT. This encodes CAIMGTNTEAFF.

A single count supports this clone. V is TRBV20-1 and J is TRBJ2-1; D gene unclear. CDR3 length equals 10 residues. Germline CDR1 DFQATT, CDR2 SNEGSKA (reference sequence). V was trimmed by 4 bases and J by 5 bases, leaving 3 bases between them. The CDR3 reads CSATNNEQFF. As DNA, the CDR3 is TGCAGTGCTACAAACAATGAGCAGTTCTTC.

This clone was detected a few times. CDR3 in DNA: TGTGCCAGCAGCACACAATGGGGAGAATATGGCTACACCTTC. Translated: CASSTQWGEYGYTF. This chain uses TRBV7-9 with TRBJ1-2; no reliable D call. The CDR3 has 14 residues. Germline CDR1 reads SEHNR; CDR2 reads FQNEAQ (reference sequence). V was clipped by 5 bases and J by 5 bases, with 15 bases between them.